Presented here are 19 T cell receptor beta chains from one specimen sequenced in a study of tumor and adjacent non-tumor tissue in lung cancer. RNA was extracted from bulk tissue without any cell sorting. More than 3 cm separated this lung sample from the edge of the tumor. TCRbeta libraries were built with three rounds of nested PCR, modified from ARM-PCR. A single record per CDR3 protein comes from TCRdb applying MiXCR to the multiplex PCR reads. Here the sample spans 80,000 to 130,000 distinct CDR3 sequences, 65% being singletons. Sequencing was performed on distant non-tumor lung tissue. The receptors here all came from a man aged 25-45 years with non-small cell lung cancer.

The chain employs TRBV11-1 and TRBJ2-1; no definite D call. This CDR3 comprises 11 residues. CDR1 and CDR2 from the germline V gene are SGHAT and FQDESV (reference sequence). V lost 6 bases and J lost 8, with 8 bases in between. The CDR3 bases are TGTGCCAGCAGACTCGCTCATGAGCAGTTCTTC. Its protein is CASRLAHEQFF.

In this sample, this clonotype turned up once. A read error may be the cause here, since a much bigger clone is one base away. V is TRBV5-4 and J is TRBJ2-5, with D possibly being TRBD1 (5 bases). The CDR3 has 14 residues. The germline gives CDR1 SGHNT, CDR2 YYREEE (reference sequence). CDR3 DNA: TGTGCCAGCAGCCCCCCAGGGTACCAAGAGACCCAGTCCTTC. This translates into CASSPPGYQETQSF.

As for this clonotype: This may stem from a read error, because a much larger clone lies one nucleotide away. The missing conserved phenylalanine or tryptophan at the end of this CDR3 makes a read error likely. The CDR3 is CASSLPPHNYNEQFL. CDR3 DNA: TGTGCCAGCAGCTTACCGCCGCACAATTACAATGAGCAGTTCCTC. This chain connects TRBV11-1 to TRBJ2-1; D is undetermined. The CDR3 has 15 amino acids. Germline values: CDR1 SGHAT, CDR2 FQDESV (reference sequence). Deletions cut 2 bases from V and 4 bases from J, with 12 bases between.

V gene TRBV7-9 combines with J gene TRBJ2-5; no definite D call. V gave up 5 bases and J gave up 5 bases, with 12 bases separating them. The germline gives CDR1 SEHNR, CDR2 FQNEAQ (reference sequence). The CDR3 contains 13 residues. The CDR3 loop is CASSAPLSETQYF. DNA of the CDR3: TGTGCCAGCAGCGCCCCCCTGAGCGAGACCCAGTACTTC.

The V gene is TRBV6-5, the J gene TRBJ2-3; weak D call: TRBD2 (5 bases). V gave up 7 bases and J gave up 4 bases, with 15 bases separating them. Germline V gene sequence: CDR1 MNHEY, CDR2 SVGAGI. The CDR3 totals 14 residues. CDR3 residues: CASTPLLGSDTQYF. The CDR3 nucleotides read TGTGCCAGCACGCCCTTACTAGGCTCAGATACGCAGTATTTT.

The chain recombines TRBV6-2 or TRBV6-3 with TRBJ2-6; 7 positions agree with TRBD1. V lost 5 bases to trimming and J lost 7 bases; unmatched junction nucleotides: 8. The CDR3 contains 15 residues. Germline V gives CDR1 MNHEY, CDR2 SVGEGT. The CDR3 bases are TGTGCCAGCAGTACTAGGGGGCCCCGAGCCAACGTCCTGACTTTC. Residues: CASSTRGPRANVLTF.

This clonotype was counted only a few times. A clone one base away is much larger, so this may be a read error. The DNA of the CDR3 is TGCGCCAACAGCCAAGATTCTACGGACAGCCTAAGGGAAAAACTGTTTTTT. Translating gives CANSQDSTDSLREKLFF. The rearrangement uses TRBV4-1 and TRBJ1-4, with D maybe TRBD1 (6 bases). The CDR3 has 17 amino acids. Per germline, CDR1 MGHRA and CDR2 YSYEKL.

Of note for this clonotype: At one boundary the junction diverges from the germline segment, which might be a read error. The rearrangement links TRBV29-1 to TRBJ2-1; D is uncertain. The CDR3 runs to 10 residues. Germline CDR1 and CDR2: SQVTM and ANQGSEA. CDR3 region: CSVLSNEHFF. The CDR3 bases are TGCAGCGTTCTATCTAATGAGCACTTCTTC.

As concerns this clonotype: Sequence at one end of the junction differs from germline and may be a read error. This chain uses TRBV11-2 with TRBJ2-1, with D uncertain. Germline CDR1 SGHAT, CDR2 FQNNGV. The CDR3 length is 10 residues. The CDR3 nucleotides read TGTGCCAACAGCCGCACGGAGCAGTTCTTC. It encodes CANSRTEQFF.

The table lists this clonotype with a count of one. An end of the junction differs from the germline gene, which may be a read error. The chain recombines TRBV11-2 with TRBJ1-1, with D perhaps TRBD1 (6 bases). CDR1 is SGHAT, CDR2 FQNNGV, per germline. The CDR3 covers 13 residues. CDR3 DNA: TGCGCCAGTAGCTTAAAGGGGGGGTTTGAAGCTTTCTTT. Translating it yields CASSLKGGFEAFF.

With regard to this clonotype: A much larger clone lies a single base off, so this may be a read error. The chain links TRBV12-3 or TRBV12-4 to TRBJ2-1, with D possibly matching TRBD2 (6 bases). V lost 9 bases to trimming and J lost 2 bases, with 17 bases between them. The CDR3 extends over 15 amino acids. The CDR3 sequence: CASTLGRGAYNEQFF. In nucleotides, the CDR3 is TGTGCCAGTACCCTAGGGCGGGGAGCCTACAATGAGCAGTTCTTC.

A note on this clonotype: An end of the junction does not agree with germline; a read error may underlie this. This chain connects TRBV11-3 to TRBJ2-7, with D unresolved. Germline loops: CDR1 SGHNT, CDR2 YENEEA. The CDR3 is 10 amino acids. The CDR3 nucleotides read TGTACCAGTAGGACCTACGAGCAGTACTTC. Translation: CTSRTYEQYF.

In regard to this clonotype: The junction and the germline gene differ at one end; a read error may be behind it. The chain's CDR3 is CAISELRTGEEIQYF. The CDR3 bases are TGTGCCATCAGTGAGTTGAGGACAGGGGAAGAGATCCAGTACTTC. This chain links TRBV10-3 with TRBJ2-5; TRBD1 aligns across 9 bases. Germline CDR1 ENHRY, CDR2 SYGVKD. The CDR3 is 15 amino acids.

The rearrangement joins TRBV20-1 to TRBJ2-5; TRBD1 agrees at 8 bases. This CDR3 has 14 amino acids. The germline V gene encodes CDR1 DFQATT and CDR2 SNEGSKA (reference sequence). The DNA for the CDR3 is TGCAATGCGTATCTGCTGGACAGGGAAGAGACCCAGTACTTC. It encodes CNAYLLDREETQYF.

This clonotype was observed a handful of times. The J gene is TRBJ1-2, the V gene TRBV5-1, with D uncertain. This CDR3 has 14 residues. Germline CDR1 is SGHRS and CDR2 is YFSETQ. Trimming pared 2 bases from V and 1 base from J, leaving 9 bases between. The DNA for the CDR3 is TGCGCCAGCAGCTTAACGTTAAATAACTATGGCTACACCTTC. Protein product: CASSLTLNNYGYTF.

Judged by abundance, this clonotype is medium-sized. The chain carries TRBV11-2 and TRBJ1-1; 11 bases line up with TRBD1. There are 16 residues in the CDR3. CDR1 is SGHAT, CDR2 FQNNGV, per germline. With 5 bases clipped from V and 4 bases from J, the junction kept 9 bases outside the gene matches. CDR3 nucleotide sequence: TGTGCCAGCAGCCACGCTTCCGGGACAGGGGGCACTGAAGCTTTCTTT. This gives the protein CASSHASGTGGTEAFF.

This clonotype was counted ten times or more. The V gene is TRBV11-2, the J gene TRBJ2-1; D is unresolved. Germline CDR1 and CDR2: SGHAT and FQNNGV. Between the trimmed V and J ends, which lost 7 bases and 5 bases, there was a span of 12 bases. This CDR3 is built from 13 residues. The CDR3 DNA follows: TGTGCCAGCAACTTTAGGCAAGACAATGAGCAGTTCTTC. Translating it yields CASNFRQDNEQFF.

This clonotype was counted many times. The chain uses TRBV29-1 and TRBJ1-6; TRBD1 agrees at 9 bases. V was clipped by 4 bases and J by 9 bases; unmatched bases: 4. This CDR3 spans 13 amino acids. Germline loops: CDR1 SQVTM, CDR2 ANQGSEA. In nucleotides, the CDR3 is TGCAGCGTTGCCCTGGACAGGGGTTCACCCCTCCACTTT. Amino acids: CSVALDRGSPLHF. Based on the CDR3 plus reference TRBV29-1 and TRBJ1-6, the full variable domain is SAVISQKPSRDICQRGTSLTIQCQVDSQVTMMFWYRQQPGQSLTLIATANQGSEATYESGFVIDKFPISRPNLTFSTLTVSNMSPEDSSIYLCSVALDRGSPLHFGNGTRLTVT.

This clonotype was observed a single time. Compared with germline, one end of the junction differs, possibly owing to a read error. The chain uses TRBV4-1 and TRBJ2-1, with TRBD1 matching over 7 bases. The CDR3 spans 15 residues. The V gene's germline CDR1 is MGHRA and CDR2 YSYEKL. The CDR3 sequence is CDSSQVLQGYNEQFF. Here the CDR3 DNA reads TGCGACAGCAGTCAAGTTTTACAGGGGTACAATGAGCAGTTCTTC.